This passage covers 25 T cell receptor beta chains from one sample sequenced in a study of blood T cell repertoires in COVID-19. The table came from immunoSEQ multiplex PCR; TCRdb's copy has only in-frame clones and leaves some out. Of about 210,000 clones listed, 75% to 90% are singletons. The sequencing input was peripheral blood. Receptor source: a man in his sixties with acute or convalescent COVID-19.

The V gene is TRBV2, the J gene TRBJ1-3; D ambiguous. This CDR3 is 15 amino acids long. The germline CDR1 and CDR2 sequences are SNHLY and FYNNEI. The V end was cut by 2 bases, the J end by 0 bases, with 8 bases between. DNA of the CDR3: TGTGCCAGCAGTGAACGACTTCTCTCTGGAAACACCATATATTTT. This encodes CASSERLLSGNTIYF.

This chain uses TRBV7-3 with TRBJ1-1; TRBD1 matches 7 bases. The germline CDR1 and CDR2 sequences are SGHTA and FQGTGA. Trimming cost V 1 base and J 2 bases; bases outside gene matches: 19. The CDR3 extends over 20 amino acids. CDR3 amino acids: CASSLIGTPPEGALNTEAFF. The CDR3 coding sequence is TGTGCCAGCAGCTTAATAGGCACCCCGCCTGAGGGGGCTCTAAACACTGAAGCTTTCTTT.

The genes are TRBV18 and TRBJ2-7, with 7 bases lining up with TRBD2. V lost 3 bases to trimming and J lost 2 bases; unmatched junction nucleotides: 10. The germline CDR1 and CDR2 sequences are KGHSH and LQKENI. The CDR3 contains 16 residues. The CDR3 DNA sequence: TGTGCCAGCTCACCGTTAACTAGCGAACAACCCTACGAGCAGTACTTC. As protein: CASSPLTSEQPYEQYF.

The chain uses TRBV7-6 and TRBJ2-3; TRBD2 matches at 12 bases. The CDR3 extends over 19 amino acids. Germline CDR1 and CDR2: SGHVS and FNYEAQ. The V gene end was trimmed by 0 bases and the J gene end by 2 bases; junction bases not matched to a gene: 9. The CDR3 coding sequence is TGTGCCAGCAGCTTAGCCACTAGCGGGGGGTTTTCGCTCACAGATACGCAGTATTTT. As protein: CASSLATSGGFSLTDTQYF.

There are many counts of this clone. V gene TRBV11-1 combines with J gene TRBJ2-7, with 7 bases aligning to TRBD1. CDR3 length equals 15 residues. Germline V gene data show CDR1 as SGHAT and CDR2 as FQDESV (reference sequence). The V gene end was trimmed by 5 bases and the J gene end by 4 bases; junction bases not matched to a gene: 11. The CDR3 is CASSAGQDVHYEQYF. CDR3 DNA sequence: TGTGCCAGCAGCGCCGGACAGGACGTCCATTACGAGCAGTACTTC.

V is TRBV5-6 and J is TRBJ2-7; possible D gene TRBD1, 5 bases. Germline CDR1 reads SGHDT; CDR2 reads YYEEEE. V was trimmed by 4 bases and J by 0 bases, leaving 11 bases between them. The CDR3 has 14 amino acids. The CDR3 here is CASSAIGASYEQYF. In nucleotides, the CDR3 is TGTGCCAGCAGCGCAATTGGGGCCTCCTACGAGCAGTACTTC.

The rearrangement uses TRBV4-1 and TRBJ2-1; 13 nucleotides align to TRBD2. This CDR3 is built from 17 residues. The junction had 10 bases not matched to a gene; V was cut back by 2 bases and J by 9 bases. CDR1 MGHRA and CDR2 YSYEKL come from the germline V gene. CDR3 in DNA: TGCGCCAGCAGCCAACCTTGGACTAGCGGGAGTGGGAGTGAGCAGTTCTTC. It translates to CASSQPWTSGSGSEQFF.

V is TRBV15 and J is TRBJ1-5, with TRBD1 matching over 8 bases. Germline assignment: CDR1 LNHNV and CDR2 YYDKDF (reference sequence). The CDR3 has 18 amino acids. V trimming: 0 bases; J trimming: 6 bases; junction bases outside the gene matches: 13. In DNA form, the CDR3 reads TGTGCCACCAGCAGAGAGGCAGAATCGACAGGGGAGGTTCAGCCCCAGCATTTT. The encoded protein is CATSREAESTGEVQPQHF.

In this sample, this clone turned up a few times. The chain combines TRBV4-3 with TRBJ2-3, with a tentative D call TRBD2 (6 bases). The CDR3 runs to 16 residues. CDR1 is LGHNA and CDR2 is YSLEER in the germline V gene. Deletions cut 1 base from V and 5 bases from J, with 16 bases between. For the CDR3, the DNA is TGCGCCAGCAGCCAAGGGGCGGGGCCGGCAGTAGATACGCAGTATTTT. It is translated as CASSQGAGPAVDTQYF.

This chain links TRBV3-1 (or the pseudogene TRBV3-2) with TRBJ1-6; D unclear. The CDR3 covers 17 residues. Trimming took 4 bases from V and 5 from J, leaving 18 bases between them. The V gene's germline CDR1 is LGHDT and CDR2 YNNKEL (reference sequence). CDR3: CASSPPRVRGNNSPLHF. DNA for the CDR3: TGTGCCAGCAGCCCCCCGAGGGTGAGAGGAAATAATTCACCCCTCCACTTT.

The sample holds one count of this clone. One junction end does not reproduce the germline sequence, and a read error may be involved. The chain is built from TRBV6-1 and TRBJ2-7; 9 bases are shared with TRBD2. Germline V CDR1 and CDR2: MNHNS, SASEGT. This CDR3 spans 13 amino acids. CDR3 in DNA: TGTGCCAGCAGTGATTCTAGCGGGATCTCTCAAAACTTC. Its translation is CASSDSSGISQNF.

This CDR3 reads CATSRDLGAGVVNEQFF. In DNA form, the CDR3 reads TGTGCCACCAGCAGAGATCTTGGGGCGGGGGTTGTTAATGAGCAGTTCTTC. The chain has TRBV15 and TRBJ2-1; 7 bases align to TRBD2. The germline V gene has CDR1 LNHNV and CDR2 YYDKDF (reference sequence). V lost 0 bases, J lost 7 bases, and 12 bases stayed unmatched. The CDR3 has 17 amino acids.

V and J are TRBV5-1 and TRBJ1-1; 8 bases are a match to TRBD1. The V segment lost 4 bases and the J segment 1 base; nucleotides outside the gene matches: 3. This CDR3 has 14 residues. CDR1 and CDR2 (germline): SGHRS, YFSETQ. The CDR3: CASSPGTGNTEAFF. The CDR3 coding sequence is TGCGCCAGCAGCCCCGGGACAGGGAACACTGAAGCTTTCTTT.

This sequence joins TRBV7-2 and TRBJ1-2; D not resolved. The germline CDR1 and CDR2 sequences are SGHTA and FQGNSA. The CDR3 runs to 13 residues. Trimming took 5 bases from V and 4 from J, leaving 11 bases between them. In DNA, the CDR3 is TGTGCCAGCAGCAGTCGTTCGGGCTATGGCTACACCTTC. Its translation: CASSSRSGYGYTF. The full variable domain, its missing parts supplied by reference TRBV7-2 and TRBJ1-2, is GAGVSQSPSNKVTEKGKDVELRCDPISGHTALYWYRQSLGQGLEFLIYFQGNSAPDKSGLPSDRFSAERTGGSVSTLTIQRTQQEDSAVYLCASSSRSGYGYTFGSGTRLTVV.

This clone was observed a single time. The chain employs TRBV18 and TRBJ2-2; D might be TRBD1 (5 bases). The V end lost 4 bases, the J end lost 4 bases, and 7 bases lay between the germline ends. The CDR3 runs 13 residues. The germline V gene has CDR1 KGHSH and CDR2 LQKENI. Written as DNA, the CDR3 is TGTGCCAGCTCACAGGACACCACCGGGGAGCTGTTTTTT. As protein: CASSQDTTGELFF.

This chain joins TRBV5-1 and TRBJ2-1, with 7 nucleotides matching TRBD2. V was pared by 2 bases and J by 9 bases, with 8 bases of the junction left unmatched. The CDR3 runs to 14 residues. Germline CDR1 reads SGHRS; CDR2 reads YFSETQ. The CDR3 DNA reads as TGCGCCAGCAGCTTCCCTAGCTCGGGGGGTGAGCAGTTCTTC. Translation: CASSFPSSGGEQFF.

The chain joins TRBV10-3 to TRBJ2-7; TRBD2 agrees at 8 bases. The trim removed 4 bases at V and 0 bases at J, leaving 5 bases unmatched. The CDR3 spans 15 residues. The germline V gene encodes CDR1 ENHRY and CDR2 SYGVKD. The CDR3 DNA reads TGTGCCATCAGTGCCGGCGGGAGGCCCTCCTACGAGCAGTACTTC. Its protein product is CAISAGGRPSYEQYF.

This chain links TRBV24-1 with TRBJ2-3, with 8 bases fitting TRBD2. From germline, CDR1 is KGHDR and CDR2 SFDVKD. The CDR3 runs to 17 residues. With V trimmed by 3 bases and J by 0 bases, 7 bases remained unmatched. In DNA, the CDR3 is TGTGCCACCAGTGATAGGGACGGACTAGCTAGCACAGATACGCAGTATTTT. Translating it yields CATSDRDGLASTDTQYF.

V and J are TRBV7-9 and TRBJ2-7; possible D gene TRBD2, 6 bases. Germline V gene data show CDR1 as SEHNR and CDR2 as FQNEAQ (reference sequence). V lost 1 base and J 5 bases, leaving 15 bases between the germline ends. The length of the CDR3 is 15 residues. CDR3 DNA: TGTGCCAGCAGCTTAGTATGGTCCAGGGAGGACGAGCAGTACTTC. This translates into CASSLVWSREDEQYF.

The chain joins TRBV25-1 to TRBJ2-2, with 9 positions matching TRBD2. The germline V gene has CDR1 MGHDK and CDR2 SYGVNS. CDR3 length: 17 amino acids. Germline trimming cut 5 bases from V and 0 bases from J; bases unmatched to any gene: 7. The CDR3: CASSSIAGAANTGELFF. The CDR3, as DNA: TGTGCCAGCAGTTCCATAGCGGGGGCGGCGAACACCGGGGAGCTGTTTTTT.

The rearrangement links TRBV6-1 to TRBJ1-2; TRBD1 matches at 10 bases. CDR3 length equals 16 residues. Germline CDR1 and CDR2: MNHNS and SASEGT. Trimming at V came to 0 bases and at J to 7 bases, leaving 8 bases not matched to a gene. The CDR3 region is CASSEATPGQGSGYTF. The CDR3 DNA is TGTGCCAGCAGTGAAGCGACTCCGGGACAGGGGAGTGGCTACACCTTC.

The V gene is TRBV2, the J gene TRBJ2-6; tentatively, D is TRBD1 (6 bases). V lost 8 bases to trimming and J lost 2 bases, with 16 bases between them. The CDR3 consists of 16 residues. Germline values: CDR1 SNHLY, CDR2 FYNNEI. This CDR3 reads CASCADRSAGANVLTF. As DNA, the CDR3 is TGTGCCAGCTGTGCTGACAGGTCTGCTGGGGCCAACGTCCTGACTTTC.

A remark on this clone: The limits of the CDR3 on the DNA are not certain, so only TCRdb's listed CDR3 is given. The rearrangement links TRBV6-1 to TRBJ2-1; the table gives TRBD2 as D, unverified against the DNA. The CDR3 totals 16 residues, both ends included. Germline CDR1 MNHNS, CDR2 SASEGT. The CDR3 loop is CASSEDLLVALFWQFF.

This chain joins TRBV6-5 and TRBJ2-1; 10 positions match TRBD2. Germline values: CDR1 MNHEY, CDR2 SVGAGI. This CDR3 has 15 residues. Unmatched junction bases numbered 7, after V lost 2 bases and J lost 9 bases. CDR3 amino acids: CASSYVSGGAGEQFF. The CDR3 DNA follows: TGTGCCAGCAGTTACGTCAGCGGGGGGGCAGGTGAGCAGTTCTTC.

J is TRBJ1-2 and V is TRBV28, with 11 bases fitting TRBD1. The CDR3 runs to 17 residues. Losses at the gene ends were 2 bases for V and 4 bases for J; bases not matched to a gene: 9. Germline values: CDR1 MDHEN, CDR2 SYDVKM. The DNA for the CDR3 is TGTGCCAGCAGTTTAGGACAGGGGGCGCGTGGTGGCTATGGCTACACCTTC. Protein product: CASSLGQGARGGYGYTF.